The T cell receptor (beta chain) described here comes from a study of identical twins. TCRdb re-called the 5' RACE reads through MiXCR, storing one row per CDR3 protein. The data contain approximately 150,000 distinct CDR3 sequences, under 4.5% of them singletons. Study-wide results and limits: For out-of-frame alpha sequences shared by twins, low generation probability was in excess. In cord blood, abundant beta clonotypes had fewer insertions; memory showed no trend. Excess sharing by twins proved weaker in beta out-of-frame sequences.

CDR1 and CDR2 from the germline V gene are SEHNR and FQNEAQ (reference sequence). CDR3 length equals 12 residues. V lost 7 bases, J lost 7 bases, and 13 bases lay in between. This clonotype has ten or more counts. Its specificity is not known. This chain uses TRBV7-9 with TRBJ1-1, with D perhaps TRBD1 (5 bases). Sequencing input: memory T cells sorted from blood. The sequence was obtained from a man between 18 and 29 years old in good health. The DNA of the CDR3 is TGTGCCAGCACCACTCAGGGTAGTGAAGCTTTCTTT. It codes for CASTTQGSEAFF.